A single sample is the source of the 12 T cell receptor beta chains below, sequenced in a study of blood T cells in healthy people across ages. A second about 7 to 11 cycle PCR used barcoded and J-beta primers. TCRdb reanalysed the 5' RACE reads using MiXCR and keeps one entry per CDR3 protein. Here the sample spans hundreds of thousands of distinct CDR3 sequences, around 68% being singletons. The material sequenced was blood. These receptors were collected from a young man in good health.

The rearrangement uses TRBV13 and TRBJ1-2, with 9 nucleotides matching TRBD1. The junction had 11 bases not matched to a gene; V was cut back by 4 bases and J by 5 bases. The CDR3 loop spans 16 amino acids. CDR1 and CDR2 (germline): PRHDT, FYEKMQ (reference sequence). The CDR3 DNA is TGTGCCAGCAGCTCCCGGACAGGGGCTGAGTTTTATGGCTACACCTTC. Translation gives CASSSRTGAEFYGYTF.

A word on this clonotype: One junction end disagrees with the germline gene, perhaps due to a read error. The chain employs TRBV7-2 and TRBJ2-7; weak D call: TRBD2 (6 bases). CDR3 length: 15 amino acids. Germline V gene sequence: CDR1 SGHTA, CDR2 FQGNSA. Here the CDR3 DNA reads TGCGCCAGCAGCTTATTTGGGACTGATTCCTACGAGCAGTACTTC. Residues: CASSLFGTDSYEQYF.

The chain uses TRBV27 and TRBJ2-5, with 7 bases fitting TRBD2. Germline CDR1 reads MNHEY; CDR2 reads SMNVEV (reference sequence). V lost 4 bases and J lost 2; bases outside the gene matches: 7. CDR3 length equals 15 residues. CDR3 in DNA: TGTGCCAGCAGTTCCTGGGGGAGGGGACAAGAGACCCAGTACTTC. Translated: CASSSWGRGQETQYF.

The J gene is TRBJ2-1, the V gene TRBV27; D is possibly TRBD2 (5 bases). The CDR3 has 15 residues. Germline V lookup: CDR1 MNHEY, CDR2 SMNVEV (reference sequence). V was pared by 9 bases and J by 8 bases, with 23 bases between. DNA for the CDR3: TGTGCCAGTAACGATCCGGGAAACCCCATCGATGAGCAGTTCTTC. It yields the protein CASNDPGNPIDEQFF.

The chain links TRBV20-1 to TRBJ1-5; the D is unclear. CDR3 length: 12 amino acids. Germline-derived CDR1 and CDR2 are DFQATT and SNEGSKA (reference sequence). V gave up 5 bases and J gave up 6 bases, with 11 bases separating them. CDR3 DNA: TGCAGTGCTTCGGCCCCAACTCAGCCCCAGCATTTT. Its translation is CSASAPTQPQHF.

The gene calls are TRBV6-6 and TRBJ2-7, with 7 bases fitting TRBD1. CDR1 is MNHNY, CDR2 SVGAGI, per germline (reference sequence). This CDR3 has 14 amino acids. V shed 2 bases and J 3 bases; nucleotides not matched to a gene: 4. The CDR3 coding sequence is TGTGCCAGCAGTTACCTGGACAGGAGCTACGAGCAGTACTTC. Translated, it gives CASSYLDRSYEQYF.

The table lists this clonotype with many counts. The chain uses TRBV7-2 and TRBJ2-7; TRBD2 agrees at 10 bases. Trimming took 3 bases from V and 3 from J; bases not matched to a gene: 8. Germline CDR1 reads SGHTA; CDR2 reads FQGNSA. The CDR3 totals 16 residues. CDR3 bases: TGTGCCAGCAGCTTGGCCAGAGCGGGGGGGTTCTACGAGCAGTACTTC. This codes for CASSLARAGGFYEQYF.

The chain combines TRBV9 with TRBJ2-3, with no clear D. The CDR3 consists of 17 residues. Trimming cost V 0 bases and J 0 bases, with 14 bases left between them. The germline CDR1 and CDR2 sequences are SGDLS and YYNGEE. CDR3 bases: TGTGCCAGCAGCGTAGCCCCTGGGCAGGCTAGCACAGATACGCAGTATTTT. The encoded protein is CASSVAPGQASTDTQYF.

The chain recombines TRBV6-5 with TRBJ2-1; no definite D call. V was shortened by 6 bases and J by 0 bases, with 12 bases between the two germline ends. Germline V CDR1 and CDR2: MNHEY, SVGAGI. This CDR3 region has 15 residues. In DNA, the CDR3 is TGTGCCAGCAGGGTCTACCAAAGCTCCTACAATGAGCAGTTCTTC. Encoded protein: CASRVYQSSYNEQFF.

The J gene is TRBJ2-1, the V gene TRBV5-1, with 8 bases that match TRBD1. This CDR3 has 14 amino acids. The germline CDR1 and CDR2 sequences are SGHRS and YFSETQ. J was trimmed by 3 bases and V by 4 bases; bases with no gene match: 3. CDR3 nucleotide sequence: TGCGCCAGCAGCGCCGGACAGGGCTACAATGAGCAGTTCTTC. This gives the protein CASSAGQGYNEQFF. Based on the CDR3 plus reference TRBV5-1 and TRBJ2-1, the full variable domain is KAGVTQTPRYLIKTRGQQVTLSCSPISGHRSVSWYQQTPGQGLQFLFEYFSETQRNKGNFPGRFSGRQFSNSRSEMNVSTLELGDSALYLCASSAGQGYNEQFFGPGTRLTVL.

This CDR3 reads CASSVDGTLLPKEKLFF. The CDR3, as DNA: TGTGCCAGCAGCGTAGACGGAACCCTCCTTCCCAAAGAAAAACTGTTTTTT. This chain connects TRBV9 to TRBJ1-4, with D uncertain. Trimming stripped 0 bases from V and 8 bases from J, with 20 bases between. The germline V gene has CDR1 SGDLS and CDR2 YYNGEE. CDR3 length: 17 amino acids.

This clonotype was recorded a few times. The CDR3 loop is CASSATEGLDGVALYF. The CDR3 coding sequence is TGCGCCAGCAGCGCGACCGAGGGACTAGACGGGGTGGCGCTGTATTTT. The rearrangement uses TRBV5-1 and TRBJ2-3, with 8 bases lining up with TRBD2. The CDR3 runs to 16 residues. Per germline, CDR1 SGHRS and CDR2 YFSETQ. V shed 4 bases, J shed 14 bases, and the junction held 21 bases outside the gene matches.